These 26 T cell receptor beta chains share one sample of origin, sequenced in a study of OX40 agonist ivuxolimab in advanced cancers. Clones were sequenced by immunoSEQ multiplex PCR, and TCRdb holds only the in-frame ones, with some missing. The data hold tens of thousands of clones, with 70% to 85% observed a single time. The sample was CD4+ or CD8+ T cells sorted from blood, taken in a trial of the OX40 agonist ivuxolimab. These TCRs come from an adult with an advanced solid tumor such as melanoma, head and neck, liver or kidney cancer.

The chain employs TRBV18 and TRBJ2-7, with 7 bases that match TRBD1. Germline V gives CDR1 KGHSH, CDR2 LQKENI. V lost 3 bases to trimming and J lost 2 bases; unmatched junction nucleotides: 1. The CDR3 is 13 residues long. The CDR3 bases are TGTGCCAGCTCACCCGGGACAGCCTACGAGCAGTACTTC. Translation gives CASSPGTAYEQYF.

The J gene is TRBJ2-7, the V gene TRBV6-1; TRBD1 matches at 7 bases. With V trimmed by 6 bases and J by 7 bases, 6 bases remained unmatched. The length of the CDR3 is 12 residues. CDR1 and CDR2 (germline): MNHNS, SASEGT. The CDR3 DNA reads TGTGCCAGCAGGACAGGGTCGAGTGAGCAGTACTTC. It is translated as CASRTGSSEQYF.

The chain carries TRBV5-1 and TRBJ1-2; 8 bases agree with TRBD1. CDR3 size: 13 residues. Per germline, CDR1 SGHRS and CDR2 YFSETQ. The V segment lost 4 bases and the J segment 4 bases; nucleotides outside the gene matches: 3. The CDR3 loop reads CASSTGQGYGYTF. CDR3 bases: TGCGCCAGCAGCACCGGACAGGGCTATGGCTACACCTTC.

This clone appeared a single time. Other DNA sequences within the sample encode an identical CDR3. V usage is TRBV5-1 and J usage is TRBJ1-1; 8 nucleotides match TRBD1. J gave up 0 bases and V 4 bases, and 11 bases lay outside the gene matches. Germline CDR1 SGHRS, CDR2 YFSETQ. The CDR3 contains 17 residues. The CDR3 here is CASSHGQGDFLNTEAFF. CDR3 sequence (DNA): TGCGCCAGCAGCCACGGACAGGGTGATTTTCTGAACACTGAAGCTTTCTTT.

This chain connects TRBV4-2 to TRBJ2-2, with TRBD1 as a possible D gene (6 bases). Germline lookup yields CDR1 LGHNA and CDR2 YNFKEQ. This CDR3 contains 15 residues. Trimming stripped 1 base from V and 4 bases from J, with 10 bases between. The CDR3 region is CASSQAAQGTGELFF. In nucleotides, the CDR3 is TGTGCCAGCAGCCAAGCCGCACAGGGCACCGGGGAGCTGTTTTTT.

The rearrangement joins TRBV10-3 to TRBJ2-3, with TRBD2 as a possible D gene (5 bases). There are 15 residues in the CDR3. V lost 2 bases, J lost 9 bases, and 18 bases lay in between. The germline gives CDR1 ENHRY, CDR2 SYGVKD. The CDR3 sequence is CAISEQALGTGTQYF. CDR3 bases: TGTGCCATCAGTGAGCAAGCTCTGGGAACGGGAACGCAGTATTTT.

V usage is TRBV27 and J usage is TRBJ2-7, with D perhaps matching TRBD1 (6 bases). V was trimmed by 3 bases and J by 3 bases, leaving 21 bases between them. The CDR3 spans 17 residues. Germline V gene data show CDR1 as MNHEY and CDR2 as SMNVEV (reference sequence). The CDR3 DNA reads TGTGCCAGCAGTTTCCCCACAGGGCGGGTGGGGCTCTACGAGCAGTACTTC. Translating it yields CASSFPTGRVGLYEQYF.

The chain has TRBV7-2 and TRBJ1-4, with TRBD1 as a possible D gene (5 bases). There are 16 residues in the CDR3. V shed 3 bases and J shed 0 bases, with 11 bases lying between them. CDR1 SGHTA and CDR2 FQGNSA come from the germline V gene. The CDR3 region is CASSFLSTATNEKLFF. CDR3 nucleotide sequence: TGTGCCAGCAGCTTCCTCTCGACAGCAACTAATGAAAAACTGTTTTTT.

The J gene is TRBJ2-7, the V gene TRBV5-4; D gene ambiguous. Trimming took off 0 bases at V and 0 bases at J, with 10 bases between the two ends. Germline V gene lookup returns CDR1 SGHNT and CDR2 YYREEE (reference sequence). This CDR3 has 15 amino acids. In nucleotides, the CDR3 is TGTGCCAGCAGCTTGGTTACGGACGTCTCCTACGAGCAGTACTTC. Encoded protein: CASSLVTDVSYEQYF.

The CDR3 sequence: CASSFTGYEGNQPQHF. CDR3 in DNA: TGTGCCAGCAGTTTCACAGGGTATGAGGGCAATCAGCCCCAGCATTTT. V is TRBV2 and J is TRBJ1-5; tentatively, D is TRBD1 (6 bases). The germline gives CDR1 SNHLY, CDR2 FYNNEI. The CDR3 covers 16 residues. Trimming shortened V by 5 bases and J by 2 bases, and 16 bases separated the two germline ends.

A note on this clone: The DNA is omitted, as the CDR3 cannot be located on it reliably, and the CDR3 follows TCRdb's listing. This rearrangement joins TRBV21-1 to TRBJ1-1; TRBD1, the table's D call, was not compared with the DNA. TRBV21-1 is an annotated pseudogene. The CDR3 has 14 amino acids, counting both end residues. CDR3 in amino acids: CASSKVGQGSEAFF.

The rearrangement joins TRBV2 to TRBJ2-7; a weak D match, TRBD2 (6 bases). Germline V lookup: CDR1 SNHLY, CDR2 FYNNEI. The CDR3 contains 15 residues. V lost 2 bases and J lost 4, with 15 bases in between. The CDR3 region is CASSENGGLEYEQYF. For the CDR3, the DNA is TGTGCCAGCAGTGAAAACGGGGGACTTGAATACGAGCAGTACTTC.

This chain connects TRBV19 to TRBJ2-1; TRBD2 matches 13 bases. The ends lost 5 bases at V and 12 bases at J; junction bases unmatched: 13. Germline values: CDR1 LNHDA, CDR2 SQIVND (reference sequence). The CDR3 spans 16 residues. The CDR3 DNA is TGTGCCAGTAGTTCCTGGACTAGCGGGGGCCCGCCGGGGCAGTTCTTC. Its translation is CASSSWTSGGPPGQFF.

Only one count was recorded for this clone. This chain joins TRBV5-4 and TRBJ2-7; no definite D call. The CDR3 has 14 amino acids. Per germline, CDR1 SGHNT and CDR2 YYREEE (reference sequence). Between the trimmed V and J ends, which lost 3 bases and 2 bases, there was a span of 12 bases. CDR3 region: CASSSPSSPYEQYF. For the CDR3, the DNA is TGTGCCAGCAGCTCCCCCAGTAGTCCCTACGAGCAGTACTTC.

The rearrangement joins TRBV6-6 to TRBJ1-5, with D tentatively TRBD1 (6 bases). The germline V gene has CDR1 MNHNY and CDR2 SVGAGI (reference sequence). Trimming removed 7 bases at V and 9 bases at J, with 19 bases between. CDR3 length: 14 residues. As DNA, the CDR3 is TGTGCCAGCAAATCCGGGACACTCCTTATGCCCCAGCATTTT. As protein: CASKSGTLLMPQHF.

The count of this clone is one. V usage is TRBV7-9 and J usage is TRBJ1-1; D gene uncertain. V shed 4 bases and J shed 5 bases, with 11 bases lying between them. The germline V gene encodes CDR1 SEHNR and CDR2 FQNEAQ (reference sequence). The CDR3 extends over 13 amino acids. CDR3 bases: TGTGCCAGCAGCTCGAGACTGGGGACTGAAGCTTTCTTT. Translated, it gives CASSSRLGTEAFF.

The genes are TRBV10-1 and TRBJ2-2, with 7 positions matching TRBD2. V lost 8 bases and J lost 6; bases outside the gene matches: 3. Germline V gene lookup returns CDR1 WNHNN and CDR2 SYGVQD (reference sequence). The CDR3 has 12 residues. The DNA of the CDR3 is TGCGCCAGCGGGGGGGTGTCCGGGGAGCTGTTTTTT. It codes for CASGGVSGELFF.

This chain uses TRBV6-5 with TRBJ2-7, with D possibly called TRBD1 or TRBD2 (5 bases each). From germline, CDR1 is MNHEY and CDR2 SVGAGI. V gave up 8 bases and J gave up 2 bases, with 19 bases separating them. The CDR3 runs 15 residues. CDR3 protein: CASDQGWGRTYEQYF. CDR3 in DNA: TGTGCCAGCGACCAAGGGTGGGGGAGAACCTACGAGCAGTACTTC.

The chain is built from TRBV19 and TRBJ1-4, with D unresolved. V lost 5 bases, J lost 3 bases, and 10 bases lay in between. There are 14 residues in the CDR3. Germline V gene data show CDR1 as LNHDA and CDR2 as SQIVND (reference sequence). CDR3 sequence reads: CASSLSSANEKLFF. DNA of the CDR3: TGTGCCAGTAGTTTGTCATCGGCTAATGAAAAACTGTTTTTT.

The V gene is TRBV9, the J gene TRBJ2-5; 7 positions match TRBD2. Germline V CDR1 and CDR2: SGDLS, YYNGEE. Unmatched junction bases numbered 5, after V lost 0 bases and J lost 0 bases. The CDR3 contains 16 residues. The CDR3 spells CASSVGSLADQETQYF. The CDR3 nucleotides read TGTGCCAGCAGCGTAGGTTCTCTAGCGGACCAAGAGACCCAGTACTTC.

This chain connects TRBV9 to TRBJ1-5, with unresolved D. The CDR3 totals 13 residues. Germline lookup yields CDR1 SGDLS and CDR2 YYNGEE. Deletions cut 0 bases from V and 4 bases from J, with 5 bases between. CDR3 protein: CASSVDGNQPQHF. The CDR3 DNA reads TGTGCCAGCAGCGTAGATGGTAATCAGCCCCAGCATTTT. The variable domain in full, with the rest retrieved from reference TRBV9 and TRBJ1-5, is DSGVTQTPKHLITATGQRVTLRCSPRSGDLSVYWYQQSLDQGLQFLIQYYNGEERAKGNILERFSAQQFPDLHSELNLSSLELGDSALYFCASSVDGNQPQHFGDGTRLSIL.

DNA for the CDR3: TGTGCCAGCAGTTCCCCCAGCGGGGGGCCACAATCCTACAATGAGCAGTTCTTC. It specifies CASSSPSGGPQSYNEQFF. The J gene is TRBJ2-1, the V gene TRBV27; TRBD2 matches 9 bases. V dropped 4 bases and J dropped 1; count of bases not matched to a gene: 11. This CDR3 has 18 amino acids. CDR1 MNHEY and CDR2 SMNVEV come from the germline V gene (reference sequence).

The gene calls are TRBV27 and TRBJ2-6, with TRBD1 as a possible D gene (6 bases). Germline V lookup: CDR1 MNHEY, CDR2 SMNVEV (reference sequence). The V gene lost 6 bases and the J gene lost 0 bases, with 15 bases spanning the gap. The CDR3 length is 17 residues. The CDR3 here is CASRQGASNSGANVLTF. The CDR3 bases are TGTGCCAGCAGACAGGGCGCCTCAAACTCTGGGGCCAACGTCCTGACTTTC.

V usage is TRBV5-1 and J usage is TRBJ1-1; D not certain. Germline CDR1 SGHRS, CDR2 YFSETQ. CDR3 length: 15 amino acids. V was pared by 0 bases and J by 2 bases, with 11 bases between. The CDR3 DNA sequence: TGCGCCAGCAGCTTGGTGGGAAGAGAAAACACTGAAGCTTTCTTT. Residues: CASSLVGRENTEAFF.

The chain recombines TRBV4-3 with TRBJ2-7; possible D gene TRBD1, 6 bases. The V end was cut by 0 bases, the J end by 2 bases, with 8 bases between. CDR3 length: 14 residues. Germline loops: CDR1 LGHNA, CDR2 YSLEER. The CDR3 loop is CASSQDQGTYEQYF. For the CDR3, the DNA is TGCGCCAGCAGCCAAGATCAGGGGACCTACGAGCAGTACTTC.

The chain is built from TRBV4-3 and TRBJ1-1, with 8 bases that match TRBD1. CDR3 length: 14 residues. Germline trimming cut 5 bases from V and 8 bases from J; bases unmatched to any gene: 10. Germline CDR1 LGHNA, CDR2 YSLEER. The CDR3 loop is CASSTRQGYMEAFF. For the CDR3, the DNA is TGCGCCAGCAGCACCCGACAGGGGTACATGGAAGCTTTCTTT.